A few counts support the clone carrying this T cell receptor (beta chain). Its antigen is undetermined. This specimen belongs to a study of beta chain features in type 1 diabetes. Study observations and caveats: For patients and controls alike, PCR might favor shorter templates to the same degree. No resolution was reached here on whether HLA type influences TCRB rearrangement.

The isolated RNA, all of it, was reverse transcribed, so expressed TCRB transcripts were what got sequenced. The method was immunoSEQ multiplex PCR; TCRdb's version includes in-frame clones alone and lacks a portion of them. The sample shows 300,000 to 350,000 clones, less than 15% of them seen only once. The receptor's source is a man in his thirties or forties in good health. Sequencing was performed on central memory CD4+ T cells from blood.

The CDR3 here is CASSMDRKTYEQYF. The CDR3 bases are TGTGCCAGTTCCATGGACAGGAAGACCTACGAGCAGTACTTC. This chain uses TRBV2 with TRBJ2-7; 7 bases map to TRBD1. The ends lost 9 bases at V and 2 bases at J; junction bases unmatched: 10. The CDR3 sequence is 14 residues long. Germline V gene sequence: CDR1 SNHLY, CDR2 FYNNEI. Full variable domain (outside the CDR3, taken from reference TRBV2 and TRBJ2-7): EPEVTQTPSHQVTQMGQEVILRCVPISNHLYFYWYRQILGQKVEFLVSFYNNEISEKSEIFDDQFSVERPDGSNFTLKIRSTKLEDSAMYFCASSMDRKTYEQYFGPGTRLTVT.